This T cell receptor beta chain was sequenced in a study of post-analysis software for immune sequencing data. Per the germline V gene, CDR1 is DFQATT and CDR2 is SNEGSKA (reference sequence). The CDR3 sequence is 13 residues long. Unique molecular identifiers were built into the TCR beta cDNA libraries. One entry per CDR3 protein results from TCRdb running MiXCR on the PCR reads. This table has around 770,000 distinct CDR3 sequences, around 45% appearing once. Study-wide findings and caveats: TRBV segments more frequent in patients than in controls numbered a few and included TRBV5-6, TRBV5-1 and TRBV20-1. In multiple sclerosis, normalized Chao1 diversity was significantly below that of controls. Same-batch samples co-clustered strongly by F measure.

Worth noting for this clonotype: The antigen remains unidentified.

The clonotype was recovered from a girl aged 10-17 years with multiple sclerosis. Sequencing used blood. The chain has TRBV20-1 and TRBJ2-4; D is possibly TRBD2 (6 bases). The DNA end lines up better with TRBJ2-7; the J call may be wrong. The CDR3 sequence: CSAEGSNAYEQYF. The DNA of the CDR3 is TGCAGTGCGGAGGGCTCTAACGCCTACGAGCAGTACTTC.